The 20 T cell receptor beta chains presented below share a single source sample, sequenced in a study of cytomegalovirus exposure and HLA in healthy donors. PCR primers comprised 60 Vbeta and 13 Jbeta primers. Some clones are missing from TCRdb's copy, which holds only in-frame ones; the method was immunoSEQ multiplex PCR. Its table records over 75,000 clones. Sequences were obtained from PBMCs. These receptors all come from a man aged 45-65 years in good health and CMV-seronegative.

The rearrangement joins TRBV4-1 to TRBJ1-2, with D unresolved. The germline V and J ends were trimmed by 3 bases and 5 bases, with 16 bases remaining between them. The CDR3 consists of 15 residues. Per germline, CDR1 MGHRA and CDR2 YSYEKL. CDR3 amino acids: CASSHPPGVLYGYTF. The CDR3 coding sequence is TGCGCCAGCAGCCATCCCCCCGGGGTCTTATATGGCTACACCTTC.

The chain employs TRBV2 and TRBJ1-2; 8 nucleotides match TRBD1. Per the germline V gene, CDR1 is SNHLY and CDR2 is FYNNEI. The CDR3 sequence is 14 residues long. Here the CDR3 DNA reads TGTGCTCAGCTACCCGACAGGGGTAGCTATGGCTACACCTTC. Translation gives CAQLPDRGSYGYTF.

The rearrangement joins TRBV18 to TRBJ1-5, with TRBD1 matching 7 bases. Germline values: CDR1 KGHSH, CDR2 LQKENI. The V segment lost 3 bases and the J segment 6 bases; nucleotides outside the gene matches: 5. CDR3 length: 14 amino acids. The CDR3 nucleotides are TGTGCCAGCTCACCCCAGGGGGTTCGTCAGCCCCAGCATTTT. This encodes CASSPQGVRQPQHF.

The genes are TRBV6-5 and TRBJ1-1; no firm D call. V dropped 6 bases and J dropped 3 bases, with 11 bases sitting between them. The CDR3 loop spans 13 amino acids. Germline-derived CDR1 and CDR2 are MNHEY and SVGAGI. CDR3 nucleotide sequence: TGTGCCAGCAGCTACGGGAGGGACACTGAAGCTTTCTTT. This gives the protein CASSYGRDTEAFF.

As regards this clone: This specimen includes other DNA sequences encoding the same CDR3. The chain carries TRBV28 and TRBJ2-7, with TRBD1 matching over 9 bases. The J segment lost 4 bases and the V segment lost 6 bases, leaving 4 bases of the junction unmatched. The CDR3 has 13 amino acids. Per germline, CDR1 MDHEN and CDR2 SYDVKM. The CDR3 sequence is CASRTGQGYEQYF. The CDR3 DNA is TGTGCCAGCAGGACGGGACAGGGTTACGAGCAGTACTTC.

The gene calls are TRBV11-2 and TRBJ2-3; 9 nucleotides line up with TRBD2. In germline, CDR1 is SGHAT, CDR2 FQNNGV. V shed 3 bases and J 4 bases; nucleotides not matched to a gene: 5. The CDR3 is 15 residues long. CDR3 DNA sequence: TGTGCCAGCAGCTTGCGGGGGGGAATGGCAGATACGCAGTATTTT. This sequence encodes CASSLRGGMADTQYF.

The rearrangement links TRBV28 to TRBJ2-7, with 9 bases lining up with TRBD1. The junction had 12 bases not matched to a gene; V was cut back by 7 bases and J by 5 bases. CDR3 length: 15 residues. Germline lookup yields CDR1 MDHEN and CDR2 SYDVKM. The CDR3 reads CASTDPGQGSHEQYF. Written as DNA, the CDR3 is TGTGCCAGCACCGATCCGGGACAGGGATCCCACGAGCAGTACTTC.

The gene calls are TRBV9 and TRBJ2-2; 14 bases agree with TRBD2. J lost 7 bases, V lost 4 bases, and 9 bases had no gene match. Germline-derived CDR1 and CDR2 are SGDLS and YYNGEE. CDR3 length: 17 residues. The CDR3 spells CASSPGLAGGTDGELFF. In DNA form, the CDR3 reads TGTGCCAGCAGCCCCGGACTAGCGGGGGGAACAGACGGGGAGCTGTTTTTT. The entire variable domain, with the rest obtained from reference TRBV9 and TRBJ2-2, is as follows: DSGVTQTPKHLITATGQRVTLRCSPRSGDLSVYWYQQSLDQGLQFLIQYYNGEERAKGNILERFSAQQFPDLHSELNLSSLELGDSALYFCASSPGLAGGTDGELFFGEGSRLTVL.

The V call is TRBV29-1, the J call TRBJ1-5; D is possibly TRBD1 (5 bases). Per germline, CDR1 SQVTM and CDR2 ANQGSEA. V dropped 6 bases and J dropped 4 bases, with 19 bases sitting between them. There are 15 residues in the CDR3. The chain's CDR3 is CSVSGATGSNQPQHF. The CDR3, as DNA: TGCAGCGTCTCGGGTGCCACAGGTTCTAATCAGCCCCAGCATTTT.

CDR3 coding DNA: TGTGCCAGCAGCAAAGTCTTCGCAGATTATAGCAATCAGCCCCAGCATTTT. Translated: CASSKVFADYSNQPQHF. The rearrangement joins TRBV21-1 to TRBJ1-5; the D call in the table, TRBD1, was not verified against the DNA. TRBV21-1 is annotated as a pseudogene. The CDR3 has 17 amino acids.

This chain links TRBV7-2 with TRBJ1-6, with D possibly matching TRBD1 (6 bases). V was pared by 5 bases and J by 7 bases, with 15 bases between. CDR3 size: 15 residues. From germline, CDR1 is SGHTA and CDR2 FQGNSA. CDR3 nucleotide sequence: TGTGCCAGCAGCCCAGCCACAGGGTGGAATTCACCCCTCCACTTT. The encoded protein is CASSPATGWNSPLHF.

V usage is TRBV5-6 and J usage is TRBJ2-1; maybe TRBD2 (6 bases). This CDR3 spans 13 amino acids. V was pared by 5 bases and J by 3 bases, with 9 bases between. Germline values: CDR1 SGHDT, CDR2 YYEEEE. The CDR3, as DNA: TGTGCCAGCAGTCCGGGACTCTACAATGAGCAGTTCTTC. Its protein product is CASSPGLYNEQFF.

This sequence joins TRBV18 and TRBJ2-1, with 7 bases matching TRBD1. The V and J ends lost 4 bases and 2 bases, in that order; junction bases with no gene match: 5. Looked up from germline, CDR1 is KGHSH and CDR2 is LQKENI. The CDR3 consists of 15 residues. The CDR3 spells CASSRNRGAYNEQFF. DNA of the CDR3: TGTGCCAGCTCACGTAACAGGGGTGCCTACAATGAGCAGTTCTTC.

The CDR3 nucleotides read TGCGCCAGCAGCCAAGATTGGGGCCTAGCGGGGGAACAAGAGACCCAGTACTTC. Amino acid sequence: CASSQDWGLAGEQETQYF. The chain links TRBV4-3 to TRBJ2-5; the match to TRBD2 covers 10 bases. The CDR3 has 18 residues. V was clipped by 0 bases and J by 2 bases; unmatched bases: 9. Germline-derived CDR1 and CDR2 are LGHNA and YSLEER.

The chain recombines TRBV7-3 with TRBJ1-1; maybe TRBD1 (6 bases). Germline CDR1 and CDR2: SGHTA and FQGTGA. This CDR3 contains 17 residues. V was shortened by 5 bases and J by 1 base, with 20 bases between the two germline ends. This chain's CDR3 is CASSNLQGPERNTEAFF. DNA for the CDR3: TGTGCCAGCAGCAACCTACAGGGCCCGGAGAGGAACACTGAAGCTTTCTTT.

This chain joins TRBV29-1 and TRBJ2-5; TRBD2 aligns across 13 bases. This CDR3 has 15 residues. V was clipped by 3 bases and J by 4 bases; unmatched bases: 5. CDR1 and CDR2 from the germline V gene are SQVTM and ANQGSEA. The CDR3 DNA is TGCAGCGTTGAGCGTACTAGCGGGGGGGCAGAGACCCAGTACTTC. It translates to CSVERTSGGAETQYF.

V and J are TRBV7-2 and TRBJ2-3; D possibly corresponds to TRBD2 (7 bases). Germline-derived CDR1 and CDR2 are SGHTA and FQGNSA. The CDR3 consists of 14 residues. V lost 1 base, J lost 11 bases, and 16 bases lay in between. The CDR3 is CASSLGQGPGGQYF. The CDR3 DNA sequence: TGTGCCAGCAGCTTAGGCCAGGGGCCGGGGGGGCAGTATTTT.

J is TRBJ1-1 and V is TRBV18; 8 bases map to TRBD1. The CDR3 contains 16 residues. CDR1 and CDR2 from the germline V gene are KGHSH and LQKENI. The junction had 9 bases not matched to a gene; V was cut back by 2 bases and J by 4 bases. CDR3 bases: TGTGCCAGCTCACCAACGTGGACAGGGAAGGGCACTGAAGCTTTCTTT. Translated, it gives CASSPTWTGKGTEAFF.

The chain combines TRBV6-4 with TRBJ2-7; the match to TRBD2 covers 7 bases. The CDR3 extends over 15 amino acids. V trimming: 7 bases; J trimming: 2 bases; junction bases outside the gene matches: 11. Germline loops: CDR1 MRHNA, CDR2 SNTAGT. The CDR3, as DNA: TGTGCCAGCACCCTGGGGAGGGGTCAAACCTACGAGCAGTACTTC. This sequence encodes CASTLGRGQTYEQYF.

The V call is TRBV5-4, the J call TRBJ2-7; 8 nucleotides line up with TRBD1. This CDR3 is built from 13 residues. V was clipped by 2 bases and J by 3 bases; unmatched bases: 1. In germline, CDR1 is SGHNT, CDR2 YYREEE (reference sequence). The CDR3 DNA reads TGTGCCAGCAGCTTCACAGGGGGCTACGAGCAGTACTTC. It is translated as CASSFTGGYEQYF. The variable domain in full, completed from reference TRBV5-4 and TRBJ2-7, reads ETGVTQSPTHLIKTRGQQVTLRCSSQSGHNTVSWYQQALGQGPQFIFQYYREEENGRGNFPPRFSGLQFPNYSSELNVNALELDDSALYLCASSFTGGYEQYFGPGTRLTVT.